The 3 T cell receptor beta chains below come from one sample, sequenced in a study of blood T cell repertoires in COVID-19. The protocol was immunoSEQ multiplex PCR, while the TCRdb copy is restricted to in-frame clones and leaves out a portion. The top ten hold more than 0.9% of the sample, which has about 86,000 clones, about 89% seen once. Sequenced sample: PBMCs or T cells enriched from blood (not recorded which). The receptors were gathered from a woman aged 45-65 years with acute COVID-19.

This rearrangement joins TRBV10-2 to TRBJ1-1, with D maybe TRBD1 (6 bases). The CDR3 is 13 amino acids. V lost 4 bases and J 8 bases, leaving 14 bases between the germline ends. The germline V gene has CDR1 WSHSY and CDR2 SAAADI. CDR3 protein: CASSGVGGAEAFF. For the CDR3, the DNA is TGCGCCAGCAGTGGGGTTGGGGGCGCAGAAGCTTTCTTT.

This chain links TRBV7-3 with TRBJ2-5; D is undetermined. This CDR3 is built from 13 residues. V lost 5 bases, J lost 2 bases, and 9 bases lay in between. The germline gives CDR1 SGHTA, CDR2 FQGTGA. This CDR3 reads CASSQRRQETQYF. The CDR3 DNA sequence: TGTGCCAGCAGCCAACGGCGGCAAGAGACCCAGTACTTC.

The chain is built from TRBV28 and TRBJ2-4, with 10 bases fitting TRBD2. The CDR3 runs to 17 residues. V was clipped by 1 base and J by 1 base; unmatched bases: 4. CDR1 and CDR2 (germline): MDHEN, SYDVKM. The CDR3 protein is CASSLSASGSAKNIQYF. The CDR3 nucleotides are TGTGCCAGCAGTTTATCGGCTAGCGGGAGTGCCAAAAACATTCAGTACTTC.